This note documents a single T cell receptor beta chain sequence. Its antigen remains unidentified. Within one base of it there is no much larger clone, and no base qualities were kept. Genomic DNA was isolated from the sorted cells so that the TCRbeta CDR3 region could be sequenced. The immunoSEQ Assay was used for sequencing of TCRbeta CDR3 regions. What TCRdb holds here is the immuneACCESS table cut down to in-frame rearrangements. Part of the clones is not present; checked against another copy, under half of the missing clones reflect an unresolved V gene, and the others are unexplained. The sample table lists 55,000 to 65,000 clones, around 84% of them with a count of one. 4% of the sample goes to the ten largest clones. The record originates from a study of OX40 agonist ivuxolimab in advanced cancers. Looking at the study overall: The costimulatory receptor OX40 (CD134) was targeted by ivuxolimab, a fully human IgG2 agonistic monoclonal antibody. Intravenous ivuxolimab was administered to patients every 2 weeks at six dose levels: 0.01, 0.1, 0.3, 1.5, 3 and 10 mg/kg. Of the approximately 54 dose-escalation patients, hepatocellular carcinoma was present in approximately 20, melanoma in approximately 15, renal cell carcinoma in 9 and head and neck cancer in 9. In the dose-escalation cohort, 82.7% of patients were male, and the mean age was approximately 60 years, with a range of roughly 20 to 85. Prior anti-PD-1, anti-PD-L1 or anti-CTLA-4 therapy was permitted, and approximately 42% of dose-escalation patients had received checkpoint inhibitors. Partial responses were achieved by three dose-escalation patients, of whom one had hepatocellular carcinoma and two had cutaneous melanoma. The point of sequencing TCRbeta in the periphery was to test whether ivuxolimab changed TCR sequence diversity and drove clonal T-cell expansion. The paper describes the monotherapy dose-escalation part (N of about 57 patients) of the phase I trial of ivuxolimab.

The trial excluded patients who had a history of autoimmune disease or were on systemic immunosuppression. Peripheral blood for TCR sequencing was collected from all dose cohorts at baseline, on cycle 4 day 1, and on cycle 7 day 1. Samples came from an open-label, multicenter, first-in-human phase I dose-escalation trial of ivuxolimab. Adults with locally advanced or metastatic melanoma, renal cell carcinoma, hepatocellular carcinoma or head and neck squamous cell carcinoma were enrolled in the trial. Before TCR sequencing, CD4+ and CD8+ T cells were separately sorted from peripheral blood. What the authors observed across the whole study: In partial responders in the 0.1-3.0 mg/kg groups, normalized peripheral clonal expansion was found to be among the lowest, especially among CD8+ T cells. At doses of 0.1 to 3.0 mg/kg, clonal expansion of both CD4+ and CD8+ blood T cells was observed from baseline to week 6. Low levels of normalized T-cell clonal expansion were also shown by some nonresponding patients. After ivuxolimab, CD8+ T cells had more expanded clones than CD4+ T cells on average. Which antigens the clonally expanded peripheral T cells were specific for was not determined.

V trim: 0 bases; J trim: 3 bases; unmatched bases: 4. CDR1 WNHNN and CDR2 SYGVQD are derived from the germline V gene (reference sequence). Reading from cysteine to phenylalanine, the CDR3 counts 16 amino acids. Only CDR3 DNA remains: 48 bases, in frame from the first base. This clonotype was sampled from an adult with an advanced solid tumor such as melanoma, head and neck, liver or kidney cancer. The chain joins TRBV10-1 to TRBJ2-7, with 11 central nucleotides matching TRBD2. Material: CD4+ or CD8+ T cells sorted from blood, obtained in a trial of the OX40 agonist ivuxolimab. The CDR3 here reads CASSESRTSGFYEQYF. The DNA reads as follows: TGCGCCAGCAGTGAGTCTAGGACTAGCGGGTTCTACGAGCAGTACTTC.